Following are 32 T cell receptor beta chains from one sample sequenced in a study of T cell repertoires in cytomegalovirus infection. TCRdb re-derived calls from the reads in MiXCR, one entry per CDR3 protein. The data hold more than 350,000 distinct CDR3 sequences, with approximately 30% observed a single time. The sample taken for sequencing was PBMCs. Source of these receptors: a human donor in good health (CMV status not recorded). Some clones in this sample may be carry-over from other donors' samples.

There are many counts of this clonotype. The J gene is TRBJ2-1, the V gene TRBV7-8; 8 bases line up with TRBD2. Germline V gene sequence: CDR1 SGHVS, CDR2 FQNEAQ. V dropped 8 bases and J dropped 0; count of bases not matched to a gene: 9. The CDR3 consists of 16 residues. The CDR3 DNA reads as TGTGCCAGCGGACCAGCGGGGGCCGTCTCCTACAATGAGCAGTTCTTC. Amino acid sequence: CASGPAGAVSYNEQFF.

Ten or more counts support this clonotype. V gene TRBV4-1 combines with J gene TRBJ1-6; weak D call: TRBD1 (5 bases). The germline V gene encodes CDR1 MGHRA and CDR2 YSYEKL. This CDR3 comprises 13 residues. Trimming stripped 4 bases from V and 18 bases from J, with 19 bases between. The CDR3 spells CASSLRGDGGSHF. CDR3 coding DNA: TGCGCCAGCAGCCTCCGGGGGGACGGCGGGAGCCACTTT.

This clonotype appeared many times. The V gene is TRBV7-2, the J gene TRBJ2-3; D is uncertain. V was trimmed by 2 bases and J by 8 bases, leaving 8 bases between them. This CDR3 region has 12 residues. Germline CDR1 is SGHTA and CDR2 is FQGNSA. DNA for the CDR3: TGTGCCAGCAGCTTAACTGAGGTTACGCAGTATTTT. Translated, it gives CASSLTEVTQYF.

This rearrangement joins TRBV4-2 to TRBJ2-5; no clear D. V was clipped by 1 base and J by 1 base, with 10 bases between them. The CDR3 totals 15 residues. Germline V gene sequence: CDR1 LGHNA, CDR2 YNFKEQ. The chain's CDR3 is CASSQVASAQETQYF. CDR3 bases: TGTGCCAGCAGCCAAGTGGCGTCGGCCCAAGAGACCCAGTACTTC.

V is TRBV6-5 and J is TRBJ1-1; no definite D call. The V end was cut by 6 bases, the J end by 6 bases, with 14 bases between. Per the germline V gene, CDR1 is MNHEY and CDR2 is SVGAGI. The CDR3 runs 13 residues. The CDR3 loop reads CASSPLWDAEAFF. Written as DNA, the CDR3 is TGTGCCAGCAGCCCCCTTTGGGATGCTGAAGCTTTCTTT.

The sample holds a few counts of this clonotype. J is TRBJ1-6 and V is TRBV5-5, with D tentatively TRBD1 (6 bases). The ends were cut back, 4 bases at V and 8 bases at J, with 16 bases in the middle. Germline-derived CDR1 and CDR2 are SGHKS and YYEKEE (reference sequence). The CDR3 runs 15 residues. CDR3 DNA sequence: TGTGCCAGCAGCCCAAGGCAGGCAGGGGATTCACCCCTCCACTTT. It specifies CASSPRQAGDSPLHF. The full variable domain, rest sourced from reference TRBV5-5 and TRBJ1-6, is DAGVTQSPTHLIKTRGQQVTLRCSPISGHKSVSWYQQVLGQGPQFIFQYYEKEERGRGNFPDRFSARQFPNYSSELNVNALLLGDSALYLCASSPRQAGDSPLHFGNGTRLTVT.

This clonotype was recorded many times. The chain couples TRBV7-8 to TRBJ2-2; a possible D gene is TRBD1 (7 bases). Trimming removed 5 bases at V and 6 bases at J, with 22 bases between. CDR1 and CDR2 from the germline V gene are SGHVS and FQNEAQ. The CDR3 has 17 residues. Here the CDR3 reads CASSPEGAGGSAGELFF. The CDR3 bases are TGTGCCAGCAGCCCGGAAGGTGCAGGGGGGTCAGCCGGGGAGCTGTTTTTT.

This clonotype was counted between two and nine times. The gene calls are TRBV6-5 and TRBJ2-7; D is possibly TRBD1 (8 bases). This CDR3 is built from 15 residues. With 0 bases removed from V and 4 bases from J, the gap between germline ends came to 13 bases. Germline V lookup: CDR1 MNHEY, CDR2 SVGAGI. The CDR3 reads CASSYSGQGGYEQYF. CDR3 DNA: TGTGCCAGCAGTTACTCTGGACAGGGAGGGTACGAGCAGTACTTC.

The chain couples TRBV6-1 to TRBJ1-1; 10 bases are a match to TRBD1. Germline trimming cut 6 bases from V and 8 bases from J; bases unmatched to any gene: 3. CDR1 MNHNS and CDR2 SASEGT come from the germline V gene. The CDR3 consists of 12 residues. CDR3 sequence: CASRTGGSEAFF. The CDR3 coding sequence is TGTGCCAGCAGGACAGGGGGCAGCGAAGCTTTCTTT.

With respect to this clonotype: A much bigger clone sits one base away, suggesting this may be a read error. The CDR3 reads CASSFGTLGANYGYNF. The DNA of the CDR3 is TGTGCCAGCAGCTTCGGGACACTTGGGGCTAACTATGGCTACAACTTC. The genes are TRBV7-2 and TRBJ1-2; a possible D gene is TRBD1 (6 bases). The CDR3 is 16 residues long. Germline V gene lookup returns CDR1 SGHTA and CDR2 FQGNSA.

V is TRBV9 and J is TRBJ1-5, with D unclear. Germline V CDR1 and CDR2: SGDLS, YYNGEE. Deletions cut 4 bases from V and 4 bases from J, with 12 bases between. The CDR3 spans 14 residues. The chain's CDR3 is CASSQDGDNQPQHF. CDR3 bases: TGTGCCAGCAGCCAGGACGGGGATAATCAGCCCCAGCATTTT.

This clonotype was counted at least ten times. The chain employs TRBV14 and TRBJ2-1, with TRBD1 identical over 8 bases. CDR3 length: 15 residues. Germline V gene sequence: CDR1 SGHDN, CDR2 FVKESK. After removal of 3 bases from V and 4 bases from J, the junction contained 5 bases not matched to a gene. The CDR3 here is CASSQRTGRYNEQFF. CDR3 DNA: TGTGCCAGCAGCCAGAGGACAGGGCGGTACAATGAGCAGTTCTTC.

There are many counts of this clonotype. V and J are TRBV7-2 and TRBJ1-1; D might be TRBD1 (6 bases). CDR1 and CDR2 (germline): SGHTA, FQGNSA. The V gene lost 3 bases and the J gene lost 1 base, with 9 bases spanning the gap. The CDR3 contains 14 residues. The CDR3 region is CASSFKGGNTEAFF. The CDR3 DNA sequence: TGTGCCAGCAGCTTTAAGGGGGGGAACACTGAAGCTTTCTTT.

The chain combines TRBV6-4 with TRBJ2-2, with 9 bases that match TRBD1. V was clipped by 0 bases and J by 7 bases; unmatched bases: 3. Germline assignment: CDR1 MRHNA and CDR2 SNTAGT. The CDR3 is 15 residues long. The CDR3 nucleotides are TGTGCCAGCAGTGACTCACAGGGGGCTAACGGGGAGCTGTTTTTT. Its protein is CASSDSQGANGELFF.

This sequence joins TRBV5-4 and TRBJ2-5; D possibly corresponds to TRBD2 (6 bases). The germline V gene encodes CDR1 SGHNT and CDR2 YYREEE (reference sequence). The CDR3 has 14 residues. The V gene lost 0 bases and the J gene lost 5 bases, with 11 bases spanning the gap. The CDR3 DNA reads TGTGCCAGCAGCTTGGAGGGGAGGATGGAGACCCAGTACTTC. Encoded protein: CASSLEGRMETQYF.

This clonotype has only a few counts. A read error may explain this, as a much larger clone is one base away. The chain recombines TRBV5-4 with TRBJ2-3; no clear D gene. The ends were cut back, 5 bases at V and 2 bases at J, with 3 bases in the middle. This CDR3 is built from 11 residues. Germline loops: CDR1 SGHNT, CDR2 YYREEE (reference sequence). The CDR3 loop is CASRATDTQYF. The CDR3 coding sequence is TGTGCCAGCAGGGCCACAGATACGCAGTATTTT.

A word on this clonotype: A single base separates this from a much larger clone, so it may be a read error. Given the absence of the conserved phenylalanine or tryptophan at the CDR3 end, a read error is likely. The chain recombines TRBV7-8 with TRBJ2-2, with TRBD2 matching 15 bases. The V gene end was trimmed by 5 bases and the J gene end by 4 bases; junction bases not matched to a gene: 8. Germline V CDR1 and CDR2: SGHVS, FQNEAQ. This CDR3 has 18 amino acids. In DNA form, the CDR3 reads TGTGCCAGCAGCCGGGGACTAGCGGGGGGACTTGCCACCGGGGAGCTGTTTTTG. Translating it yields CASSRGLAGGLATGELFL.

As to this clonotype: At one of its ends the junction is not consistent with the germline gene, which may arise from a read error. This chain uses TRBV7-2 with TRBJ1-2; 7 bases are shared with TRBD1. Germline values: CDR1 SGHTA, CDR2 FQGNSA. The CDR3 loop spans 17 amino acids. The CDR3 sequence: CSSSLGISTGSDYGYTF. The CDR3 DNA reads as TGTTCCAGCAGCTTAGGAATCTCGACAGGGAGTGACTATGGCTACACCTTC.

Only a few counts were recorded for this clonotype. The chain couples TRBV11-2 to TRBJ2-3; 9 nucleotides match TRBD1. This CDR3 is 14 amino acids long. J gave up 5 bases and V 7 bases, and 7 bases lay outside the gene matches. Germline V CDR1 and CDR2: SGHAT, FQNNGV. In DNA, the CDR3 is TGTGCCAGCATCACGGACAGGGGAAGAGATACGCAGTATTTT. The encoded protein is CASITDRGRDTQYF.

As regards this clonotype: The germline gene is not matched at one end of the junction; a read error may be the cause. The genes are TRBV12-3 or TRBV12-4 and TRBJ1-2; D is unresolved. The CDR3 is made up of 14 amino acids. The CDR3 nucleotides are TGTGACAGCAGACCGCACGGGACTAACTATGGCTACACCTTC. Protein product: CDSRPHGTNYGYTF.

Worth noting for this clonotype: Likely a read error: the CDR3 ends without its conserved phenylalanine or tryptophan. The chain joins TRBV7-8 to TRBJ1-4; D is uncertain. Germline loops: CDR1 SGHVS, CDR2 FQNEAQ. Trimming removed 5 bases at V and 0 bases at J, with 13 bases between. The CDR3 consists of 16 residues. The CDR3 reads CASSGPRRATNEKLFV. DNA for the CDR3: TGTGCCAGCAGCGGGCCAAGGCGGGCAACTAATGAAAAACTGTTTGTT.

This clonotype showed up just once. This chain connects TRBV19 to TRBJ2-7; D is undetermined. Trimming removed 0 bases at V and 2 bases at J, with 8 bases between. Per the germline V gene, CDR1 is LNHDA and CDR2 is SQIVND (reference sequence). The CDR3 loop spans 14 amino acids. In DNA, the CDR3 is TGTGCCAGTAGTATAGATATGGGGACCTACGAGCAGTACTTC. Amino acids: CASSIDMGTYEQYF.

There are a few counts of this clonotype. The DNA for the CDR3 is TGTGCCAGCAGGCCCGGGACAACCCACACCGGGGAGCTGTTTTTT. Its translation: CASRPGTTHTGELFF. This rearrangement joins TRBV7-6 to TRBJ2-2; tentatively, D is TRBD1 (6 bases). Trimming removed 6 bases from V and 3 bases from J, with 14 bases in between. Per the germline V gene, CDR1 is SGHVS and CDR2 is FNYEAQ. This CDR3 spans 15 amino acids.

This clonotype was detected a few times. V is TRBV12-3 or TRBV12-4 and J is TRBJ2-1; the match to TRBD2 covers 9 bases. The trim removed 3 bases at V and 5 bases at J, leaving 5 bases unmatched. The CDR3 is 15 residues long. The CDR3 DNA follows: TGTGCCAGCAGTTTCGTGCGGGGGGGCAACAATGAGCAGTTCTTC. The encoded protein is CASSFVRGGNNEQFF.

This clonotype was detected many times. J is TRBJ1-5 and V is TRBV7-7; D possibly corresponds to TRBD1 (5 bases). Germline CDR1 and CDR2: SSHAT and FNYEAQ (reference sequence). The V end lost 1 base, the J end lost 7 bases, and 8 bases lay between the germline ends. This CDR3 contains 13 residues. The CDR3 loop reads CASSLGEGQPQHF. The CDR3 coding sequence is TGTGCCAGCAGCTTAGGAGAGGGGCAGCCCCAGCATTTT.

The sample holds a few counts of this clonotype. Germline and junction disagree at one end, which may indicate a read error. The chain employs TRBV2 and TRBJ1-2, with unresolved D. Germline V gene data show CDR1 as SNHLY and CDR2 as FYNNEI. The length of the CDR3 is 13 residues. The CDR3 sequence: CASREGGNYGYTF. CDR3 DNA: TGTGCCAGCAGGGAAGGAGGGAACTATGGCTACACCTTC.

A few counts support this clonotype. V is TRBV19 and J is TRBJ2-1, with unresolved D. The CDR3 covers 19 residues. Trimming took 1 base from V and 0 from J, leaving 19 bases between them. Per the germline V gene, CDR1 is LNHDA and CDR2 is SQIVND (reference sequence). CDR3 DNA: TGTGCCAGTAGTATAGTTAGGCCGGCCAAATTGAGCTCCTACAATGAGCAGTTCTTC. Translating gives CASSIVRPAKLSSYNEQFF.

As for this clonotype: This clone may be a read error of a much larger clone one base away. The chain combines TRBV7-8 with TRBJ1-5; D uncertain. Trimming shortened V by 4 bases and J by 7 bases, and 14 bases separated the two germline ends. Germline assignment: CDR1 SGHVS and CDR2 FQNEAQ. The CDR3 is made up of 14 amino acids. Here the CDR3 reads CASSSGIVGQPQHF. The DNA of the CDR3 is TGTGCCAGCAGCTCCGGTATTGTGGGACAGCCCCAGCATTTT.

With respect to this clonotype: A read error is possible here, since a much larger clone lies one base away. Since no conserved phenylalanine or tryptophan closes the CDR3, a read error is the likely cause. The J gene is TRBJ2-5, the V gene TRBV7-2, with unresolved D. Germline CDR1 and CDR2: SGHTA and FQGNSA. CDR3 length equals 14 residues. The ends were cut back, 5 bases at V and 7 bases at J, with 17 bases in the middle. CDR3 in DNA: TGTGCCAGCAGCCTCCCCGGTACTGTTGGGACCCAGTACTTA. It is translated as CASSLPGTVGTQYL.

The V call is TRBV19, the J call TRBJ1-5; tentative D call: TRBD1 (6 bases). Looked up from germline, CDR1 is LNHDA and CDR2 is SQIVND (reference sequence). The ends were cut back, 3 bases at V and 0 bases at J, with 12 bases in the middle. The CDR3 contains 16 residues. CDR3 in DNA: TGTGCCAGTAGTATGGACAGCTCCTATAGCAATCAGCCCCAGCATTTT. Translation: CASSMDSSYSNQPQHF.

This clonotype was seen repeatedly, ten times or more. V gene TRBV6-1 combines with J gene TRBJ1-5; 8 bases match TRBD1. CDR1 is MNHNS and CDR2 is SASEGT in the germline V gene. This CDR3 has 15 residues. The V and J ends lost 1 base and 6 bases, in that order; junction bases with no gene match: 5. CDR3 protein: CASSEEGRGRQPQHF. The CDR3 region has the DNA TGTGCCAGCAGTGAAGAAGGCAGGGGGCGTCAGCCCCAGCATTTT.

The rearrangement uses TRBV27 and TRBJ1-5, with D possibly being TRBD1 (6 bases). The V and J ends lost 5 bases and 5 bases respectively, with 10 bases between them. CDR3 length equals 13 residues. Germline V CDR1 and CDR2: MNHEY, SMNVEV (reference sequence). The CDR3, as DNA: TGTGCCAGCAGTACAGGACAGTATCAGCCCCAGCATTTT. This translates into CASSTGQYQPQHF.